These 14 T cell receptor beta chains share one sample of origin, sequenced in a study of shared clonotypes between healthy human individuals. Some clones are missing from TCRdb's copy, which holds only in-frame ones; the method was immunoSEQ multiplex PCR. The table has approximately 2.1 million clones, 93% seen once; the top ten hold approximately 0.4%. The sequenced sample was naive CD4+ T cells from PBMCs. Subset here: CD45RA+ positively selected. The receptor source for this set is a man in his late teens or twenties in good health. Some clones in this sample may be carry-over from other donors' samples.

V and J are TRBV19 and TRBJ2-3; TRBD2 is a possible D gene (5 bases). Germline V CDR1 and CDR2: LNHDA, SQIVND (reference sequence). Between the trimmed V and J ends, which lost 7 bases and 0 bases, there was a span of 17 bases. This CDR3 region has 16 residues. The CDR3 loop reads CASTRKGGGSTDTQYF. For the CDR3, the DNA is TGTGCCAGTACCAGAAAAGGTGGCGGGAGCACAGATACGCAGTATTTT.

Comment on this clone: Other nucleotide sequences from this sample produce the same CDR3. This chain joins TRBV29-1 and TRBJ2-3; tentatively, D is TRBD2 (5 bases). V lost 6 bases and J lost 4, with 11 bases in between. The CDR3 has 12 residues. The germline V gene has CDR1 SQVTM and CDR2 ANQGSEA. The CDR3, as DNA: TGCAGCGTGGCGGGTGGTCCAGATACGCAGTATTTT. Translation gives CSVAGGPDTQYF.

The V gene is TRBV6-5, the J gene TRBJ1-5, with a tentative D call TRBD1 (6 bases). Germline V gene data show CDR1 as MNHEY and CDR2 as SVGAGI. This CDR3 contains 14 residues. Trimming took 6 bases from V and 4 from J, leaving 13 bases between them. Here the CDR3 DNA reads TGTGCCAGCAGGGCCCCAGGGGAGAATCAGCCCCAGCATTTT. The encoded protein is CASRAPGENQPQHF.

About this clone: This sample includes further DNA sequences coding for the same CDR3. The gene calls are TRBV7-3 and TRBJ2-1; 9 nucleotides agree with TRBD2. Germline V lookup: CDR1 SGHTA, CDR2 FQGTGA. The junction had 5 bases not matched to a gene; V was cut back by 0 bases and J by 8 bases. This CDR3 has 15 amino acids. The CDR3 sequence is CASSLTSGRWDEQFF. The CDR3 coding sequence is TGTGCCAGCAGCTTAACTAGCGGGAGATGGGATGAGCAGTTCTTC.

V usage is TRBV29-1 and J usage is TRBJ2-1; the D gene is possibly TRBD2 (6 bases). CDR1 SQVTM and CDR2 ANQGSEA come from the germline V gene. Trimming cost V 4 bases and J 0 bases, with 16 bases left between them. The CDR3 consists of 16 residues. The CDR3 DNA follows: TGCAGCGTTGGCGGTCTAATAGCGGACTCCTACAATGAGCAGTTCTTC. Translation: CSVGGLIADSYNEQFF.

This sequence joins TRBV28 and TRBJ2-7; D possibly matches TRBD1 or TRBD2 (6 bases each). Germline assignment: CDR1 MDHEN and CDR2 SYDVKM. The ends were cut back, 10 bases at V and 6 bases at J, with 19 bases in the middle. The CDR3 runs 13 residues. CDR3 DNA sequence: TGTGCCACCTTCACCCGGGGGCTAGGCGAGCAGTACTTC. It yields the protein CATFTRGLGEQYF. The entire variable domain, with the rest obtained from reference TRBV28 and TRBJ2-7, is as follows: DVKVTQSSRYLVKRTGEKVFLECVQDMDHENMFWYRQDPGLGLRLIYFSYDVKMKEKGDIPEGYSVSREKKERFSLILESASTNQTSMYLCATFTRGLGEQYFGPGTRLTVT.

The chain couples TRBV19 to TRBJ2-5; 9 nucleotides agree with TRBD1. Trimming at V came to 4 bases and at J to 5 bases, leaving 14 bases not matched to a gene. The CDR3 is 17 amino acids. CDR1 and CDR2 from the germline V gene are LNHDA and SQIVND (reference sequence). The CDR3 here is CASSRSRTGAWPETQYF. DNA for the CDR3: TGTGCCAGTAGTAGGAGCAGGACAGGGGCCTGGCCTGAGACCCAGTACTTC. Combining the CDR3 with reference TRBV19 and TRBJ2-5 gives the whole variable domain DGGITQSPKYLFRKEGQNVTLSCEQNLNHDAMYWYRQDPGQGLRLIYYSQIVNDFQKGDIAEGYSVSREKKESFPLTVTSAQKNPTAFYLCASSRSRTGAWPETQYFGPGTRLLVL.

The V call is TRBV9, the J call TRBJ2-3; 9 nucleotides match TRBD2. This CDR3 comprises 19 residues. Trimming removed 0 bases from V and 5 bases from J; junction bases left unmatched: 16. Germline CDR1 is SGDLS and CDR2 is YYNGEE. The CDR3 DNA reads as TGTGCCAGCAGCGTAGCTACGGTGGGGATAGCGGGAGTGAAAGATACGCAGTATTTT. Translating it yields CASSVATVGIAGVKDTQYF.

The gene calls are TRBV6-6 and TRBJ1-4; D call uncertain. With 7 bases removed from V and 3 bases from J, the gap between germline ends came to 15 bases. Germline V gives CDR1 MNHNY, CDR2 SVGAGI (reference sequence). CDR3 length equals 15 residues. The CDR3: CASNNGLTPNEKLFF. The CDR3 DNA follows: TGTGCCAGCAATAATGGACTGACCCCTAATGAAAAACTGTTTTTT.

The chain joins TRBV7-2 to TRBJ2-3; D gene ambiguous. The germline V gene has CDR1 SGHTA and CDR2 FQGNSA. Trimming removed 3 bases from V and 3 bases from J, with 10 bases in between. The CDR3 sequence is 14 residues long. CDR3 protein: CASSLAGWTDTQYF. The CDR3 DNA sequence: TGTGCCAGCAGCTTGGCCGGATGGACAGATACGCAGTATTTT.

The genes are TRBV11-1 and TRBJ2-3; the D gene is possibly TRBD2 (5 bases). Germline CDR1 and CDR2: SGHAT and FQDESV (reference sequence). The CDR3 consists of 15 residues. Deletions cut 5 bases from V and 6 bases from J, with 18 bases between. CDR3 residues: CASSPLRAVADTQYF. The CDR3 coding sequence is TGTGCCAGCAGCCCTTTGCGGGCGGTCGCCGATACGCAGTATTTT.

The rearrangement uses TRBV25-1 and TRBJ2-1; 9 bases match TRBD2. Germline V gives CDR1 MGHDK, CDR2 SYGVNS. J gave up 6 bases and V 6 bases, and 9 bases lay outside the gene matches. The CDR3 sequence is 15 residues long. The CDR3 DNA follows: TGTGCCAGCAGACTGGGACTAGCACGCCCCAATGAGCAGTTCTTC. It encodes CASRLGLARPNEQFF.

This clone showed up just once. The sample carries other DNA sequences with the same CDR3. This chain links TRBV6-5 with TRBJ1-1; D unresolved. The germline gives CDR1 MNHEY, CDR2 SVGAGI. The germline V and J ends were trimmed by 0 bases and 5 bases, with 7 bases remaining between them. This CDR3 spans 13 amino acids. The CDR3 bases are TGTGCCAGCAGTTACTCGTGGGGAACTGAAGCTTTCTTT. This sequence encodes CASSYSWGTEAFF.

V and J are TRBV28 and TRBJ2-7, with 7 bases lining up with TRBD1. The germline gives CDR1 MDHEN, CDR2 SYDVKM. CDR3 length: 15 residues. Trimming removed 6 bases from V and 2 bases from J; junction bases left unmatched: 10. DNA for the CDR3: TGTGCCAGCAGCTTCGGGGATACAGGGGCCTACGAGCAGTACTTC. It codes for CASSFGDTGAYEQYF.